This T cell receptor (beta chain) was obtained from a study of blood T cell repertoires in COVID-19. On the study more broadly: Some COVID-19 samples were acute and others convalescent; all came from the United States, Italy and Spain.

Assay: immunoSEQ multiplex PCR; the TCRdb copy retains only in-frame clones and omits some. The sample lists roughly 300,000 clones, approximately 90% seen once, with approximately 2.4% in the top ten. Trimming cost V 5 bases and J 8 bases; bases outside gene matches: 10. The CDR3 is made up of 14 amino acids. CDR1 is SQVTM, CDR2 ANQGSEA, per germline. Participants spanned ages about 18 to 90 years and resided in about two dozen US areas. The study assigned cohorts using participant-reported clinical history. Sequencing was done on a sample of PBMCs or T cells enriched from blood (not recorded which). The receptor's source is a middle-aged woman with acute COVID-19. V is TRBV29-1 and J is TRBJ1-2; 11 nucleotides match TRBD1. Written as DNA, the CDR3 is TGCAGCGTTCGGACGGACAGGGGGCGTGAAGGCTACACCTTC. Protein sequence: CSVRTDRGREGYTF.